What follows describes a single T cell receptor (beta chain). CDR3 length: 15 amino acids. The germline V gene has CDR1 SGHRS and CDR2 YFSETQ. Trimming at V came to 2 bases and at J to 2 bases, leaving 4 bases not matched to a gene. This record comes from a study of blood T cell repertoires in COVID-19. Across the study: Samples of COVID-19 (acute and convalescent) were obtained from the United States, Italy and Spain. PBMCs, B-cell-depleted T cells, or T cells were the source of the cDNA or gDNA that made up the material.

The study assigned cohorts using participant-reported clinical history. For recovered donors of Cohort 3, there were two negative PCRs, clearance, or symptom resolution. Assay used: immunoSEQ multiplex PCR; TCRdb lists only in-frame clones, some missing. Altogether some 530,000 clones are present, around 85% being singletons, with the ten largest covering around 7.9%. Sequenced sample: PBMCs or T cells enriched from blood (not recorded which). The V call is TRBV5-1, the J call TRBJ2-1; TRBD2 matches at 7 bases. The source is a woman aged 55-75 years who had recovered from COVID-19. The CDR3 DNA is TGCGCCAGCAGCTTTCTTAGCGGGCCCTACAATGAGCAGTTCTTC. Protein: CASSFLSGPYNEQFF.